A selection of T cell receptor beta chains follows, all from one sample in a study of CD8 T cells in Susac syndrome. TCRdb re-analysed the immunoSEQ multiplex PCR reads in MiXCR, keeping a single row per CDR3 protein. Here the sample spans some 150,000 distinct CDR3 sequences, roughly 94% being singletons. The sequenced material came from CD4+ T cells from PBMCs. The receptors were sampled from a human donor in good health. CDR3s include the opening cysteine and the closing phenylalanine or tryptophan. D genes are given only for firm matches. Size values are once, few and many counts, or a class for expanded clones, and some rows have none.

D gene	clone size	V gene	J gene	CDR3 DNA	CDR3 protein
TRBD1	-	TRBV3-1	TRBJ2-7	TGTGCCAGCAGTCGGAGTGGGACAGGAAGCTACGAGCAGTACTTC	CASSRSGTGSYEQYF
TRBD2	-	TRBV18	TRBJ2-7	TGTGCCAGCTCACCACTAGCGGGAGGTGACTACGAGCAGTACTTC	CASSPLAGGDYEQYF
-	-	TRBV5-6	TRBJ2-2	TGTGCCAGCAGCACGGTCTGGCCCACCGGGGAGCTGTTTTTT	CASSTVWPTGELFF
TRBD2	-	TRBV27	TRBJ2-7	TGTGCCAGCAGTTTTGTCGGGAGGCCCTACGAGCAGTACTTC	CASSFVGRPYEQYF
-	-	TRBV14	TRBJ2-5	TGTGCCAGCAGCGATATCCGTGAGACCCAGTACTTC	CASSDIRETQYF
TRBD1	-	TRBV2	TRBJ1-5	TGTGCCAGCAGGACGGGACAGGGAGGCAATCAGCCCCAGCATTTT	CASRTGQGGNQPQHF
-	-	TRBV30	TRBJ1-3	TGTGCCTGGAGTGGCCCCGGGGGCGGATCTGGAAACACCATATATTTT	CAWSGPGGGSGNTIYF
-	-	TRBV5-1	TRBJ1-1	TGCGCCAGCAGCCCACGGGGGGACCGGAACACTGAAGCTTTCTTT	CASSPRGDRNTEAFF
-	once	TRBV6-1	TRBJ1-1	TGTGCCAGCACGATAACCTGGGACACTGAAGCTTTCTTT	CASTITWDTEAFF
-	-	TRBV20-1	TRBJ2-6	TGCAGTGCTAGAGCCCTCCCGGGACATACCTCTGGGGCCAACGTCCTGACTTTC	CSARALPGHTSGANVLTF
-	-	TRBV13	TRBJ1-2	TGTGCCAGCAGCTTATGGGGGGCTCTTGGCTACACCTTC	CASSLWGALGYTF
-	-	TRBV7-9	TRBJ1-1	TGTGCCAGCAGCGTAGCAGAGGGCACTGAAGCTTTCTTT	CASSVAEGTEAFF
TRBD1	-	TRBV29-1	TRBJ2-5	TGCAGCGTTGAAGGAGGGGGTGGGACAGGGAGAAAACAAGAGACCCAGTACTTC	CSVEGGGGTGRKQETQYF
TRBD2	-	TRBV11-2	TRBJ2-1	TGTGCCAGCAGCGCACTGTCGACTAGCCGGCGCGACAATGAGCAGTTCTTC	CASSALSTSRRDNEQFF
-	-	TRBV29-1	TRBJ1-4	TGCAGCGTTAGTTTCGGAGGACGCCGTGAAAAACTGTTTTTT	CSVSFGGRREKLFF
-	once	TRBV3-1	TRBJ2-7	TGTGCCAGCAGCCACGGGTTCTCCTACGAGCAGTACTTC	CASSHGFSYEQYF
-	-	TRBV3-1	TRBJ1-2	TGTGCCAGCAGCCCGTCTGCCCGCTATAACTATGGCTACACCTTC	CASSPSARYNYGYTF
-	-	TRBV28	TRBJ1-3	TGTGCCAGCAGTGACTCAAACGGAAACACCATATATTTT	CASSDSNGNTIYF
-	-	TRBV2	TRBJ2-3	TGTGCCAGCAGTGAAGAGCCTAGCACAGATACGCAGTATTTT	CASSEEPSTDTQYF
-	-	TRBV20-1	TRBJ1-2	TGCAGTGCTCGGGGAGGGGCTTGGGGCTACACCTTC	CSARGGAWGYTF
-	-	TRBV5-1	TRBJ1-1	TGCGCCAGCAACAAGAACACTGAAGCTTTCTTT	CASNKNTEAFF
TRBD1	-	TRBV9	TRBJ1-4	TGTGCCAGCAGCGTAGGCCCCCTCGTGGGACAGGGCGCAACTAATGAAAAACTGTTTTTT	CASSVGPLVGQGATNEKLFF
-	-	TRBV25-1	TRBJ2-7	TGTGCCAGTACCTCGGGGTCATCTTACGAGCAGTACTTC	CASTSGSSYEQYF
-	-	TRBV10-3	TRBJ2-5	TGTGCCATCAGTGAGTTTTACCAAGAGACCCAGTACTTC	CAISEFYQETQYF
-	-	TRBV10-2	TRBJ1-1	TGCGCCAGCAGTGAAATCTTATTGAACACTGAAGCTTTCTTT	CASSEILLNTEAFF
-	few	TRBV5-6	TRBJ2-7	TGTGCCAGCAGCTTGGAGGGGTTCTCCTACGAGCAGTACTTC	CASSLEGFSYEQYF
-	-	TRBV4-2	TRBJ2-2	TGTGCCAGCAGCCAAGAGGGGGTCACCGGGGAGCTGTTTTTT	CASSQEGVTGELFF
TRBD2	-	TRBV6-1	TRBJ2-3	TGTGCCAGCAGATCCACTAGCGGGAGGGCCTTAGGCACAGATACGCAGTATTTT	CASRSTSGRALGTDTQYF
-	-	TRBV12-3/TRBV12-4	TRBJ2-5	TGTGCCAGCAGCTCAGGGGTAGAGACCCAGTACTTC	CASSSGVETQYF
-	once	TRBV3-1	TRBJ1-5	TGTGCCAGCAGCCAGGCAGGGGGCAATCAGCCCCAGCATTTT	CASSQAGGNQPQHF
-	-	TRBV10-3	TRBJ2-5	TGTGCCATCAGTGAGTCGTTCCCGGGACTGGAGACCCAGTACTTC	CAISESFPGLETQYF
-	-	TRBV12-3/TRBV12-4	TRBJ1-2	TGTGCCAGCAGTCAGTCTAACTATGGCTACACCTTC	CASSQSNYGYTF
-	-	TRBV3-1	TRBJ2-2	TGTGCCAGCAGCCAAGATAACAGACAGGACACCGGGGAGCTGTTTTTT	CASSQDNRQDTGELFF
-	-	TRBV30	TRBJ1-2	TGTGCCTGGGGAACTGGGTCGGACGGATATGGCTACACCTTC	CAWGTGSDGYGYTF
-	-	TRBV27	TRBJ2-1	TGTGCCAGCAGTTTATGGGCTACCTCTTACAATGAGCAGTTCTTC	CASSLWATSYNEQFF
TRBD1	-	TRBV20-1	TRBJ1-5	TGCAGTGCTAGAGATGCTAGGGGGGTGAGGGGGACAGGGGCCCATAGCAATCAGCCCCAGCATTTT	CSARDARGVRGTGAHSNQPQHF
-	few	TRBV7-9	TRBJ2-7	TGTGCCAGCAGCTTAGGTGGTCAGTCCTACGAGCAGTACTTC	CASSLGGQSYEQYF
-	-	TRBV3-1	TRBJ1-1	TGTGCCAGCAGCCAAGTTTTGTCTGCTCTAGGTCGGTCGAACACTGAAGCTTTCTTT	CASSQVLSALGRSNTEAFF
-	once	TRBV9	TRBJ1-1	TGTGCCAGCAGCGTAAGGGGCTTGGACACTGAAGCTTTCTTT	CASSVRGLDTEAFF
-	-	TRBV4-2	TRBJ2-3	TGTGCCAGCAGCCACGACAAGTTGGCGACAGATACGCAGTATTTT	CASSHDKLATDTQYF
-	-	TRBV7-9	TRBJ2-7	TGTGCCAGCATGTGGGGCAGGCAGTTCTCCTACGAGCAGTACTTC	CASMWGRQFSYEQYF
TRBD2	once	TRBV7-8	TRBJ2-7	TGTGCCAGCACCGTGGGGACTAGCGGTTCCTACGAGCAGTACTTC	CASTVGTSGSYEQYF
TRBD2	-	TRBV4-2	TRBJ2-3	TGTGCCAGCAGCATGGGGACTAGAATCACAGATACGCAGTATTTT	CASSMGTRITDTQYF
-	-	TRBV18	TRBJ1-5	TGTGCCAGCTCACCTTTTGCGGGGGCGGATAGCAATCAGCCCCAGCATTTT	CASSPFAGADSNQPQHF
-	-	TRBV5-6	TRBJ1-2	TGTGCCAGCAGCTTAAGAGGATTGGGCTACACCTTC	CASSLRGLGYTF
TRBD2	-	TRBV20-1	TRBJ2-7	TGCAGTGCTCCGGGACTAGCGGGTCACGAGCAGTACTTC	CSAPGLAGHEQYF
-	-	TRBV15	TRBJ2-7	TGTGCCACCAGCAGAGTCGGCGTATCGTACGAGCAGTACTTC	CATSRVGVSYEQYF
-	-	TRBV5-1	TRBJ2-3	TGCGCCAGCAGCTTAATCGGGACCACAGATACGCAGTATTTT	CASSLIGTTDTQYF
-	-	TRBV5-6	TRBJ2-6	TGTGCCAGCAGCTTCGTAGGTCCCCCCTCTGGGGCCAACGTCCTGACTTTC	CASSFVGPPSGANVLTF
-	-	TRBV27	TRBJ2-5	TGTGCCAGCGACGCGGAGACCCAGTACTTC	CASDAETQYF
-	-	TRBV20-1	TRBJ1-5	TGCAGTGCTATTGGGACTGGTCGCCTCAATCAGCCCCAGCATTTT	CSAIGTGRLNQPQHF
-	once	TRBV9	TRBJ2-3	TGTGCCAGCAGCGAAAGGGGGGGAGTCACAGATACGCAGTATTTT	CASSERGGVTDTQYF
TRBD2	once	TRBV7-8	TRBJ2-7	TGTGCCAGCAGCCCCGGAGATAGCGGGAGACGGTTAAAGTACGAGCAGTACTTC	CASSPGDSGRRLKYEQYF
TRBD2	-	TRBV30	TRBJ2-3	TGTGCCTGGAGTGGGGGACTAGCGGGATACACAGATACGCAGTATTTT	CAWSGGLAGYTDTQYF
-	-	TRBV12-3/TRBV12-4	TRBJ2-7	TGTGCCAGCAGTCAGACCCAGGCGACTCGGGAGCAGTACTTC	CASSQTQATREQYF
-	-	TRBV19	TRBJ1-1	TGTGCCAGTAGTACTGTCCCGGGCGGTGAAGCTTTCTTT	CASSTVPGGEAFF
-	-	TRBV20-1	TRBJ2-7	TGCAGTCACTCGGCACTTGAGTCCCTCGAGCAGTACTTC	CSHSALESLEQYF
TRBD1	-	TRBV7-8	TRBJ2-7	TGTGCCAGCAGCTACCGCGTAGGGACAGGCCGTTACGAGCAGTACTTC	CASSYRVGTGRYEQYF
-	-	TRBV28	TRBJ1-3	TGTGCCAGCAGTTCCCTCGACGGTCACTCTGGAAACACCATATATTTT	CASSSLDGHSGNTIYF